The T cell receptor beta chain under discussion was sequenced for a study of CD8 T cells in cerebrospinal fluid in Alzheimer's disease. Overall study: Two single-cell methods, plate-based nested PCR and droplet-based sequencing, assessed CSF clonal expansion.

All participants were free of acute infectious disease and in good physical condition. Germline V CDR1 and CDR2: MNHEY, SVGEGT. The CDR3 contains 14 residues. According to its frequency, this clonotype is large. Its specificity is unknown. Regarding the study as a whole: Versus healthy subjects, Alzheimer's patients more often had clones of at least 3%. In mild cognitive impairment or Alzheimer's disease, the biggest CSF clone made up more TCRs than in controls.

For each CDR3 protein, TCRdb gives one entry from its re-call of the 10x single-cell sequencing reads, without DNA. This listing includes about 1,500 distinct CDR3 sequences. This sequence was found in a human donor in good health. Material: cerebrospinal fluid. The rearrangement links TRBV6-2 or TRBV6-3 to TRBJ2-4; TCRdb reports TRBD1, a call that lacks DNA to check it against. This CDR3 is CASSSGTPGNIQYF.